The source of this T cell receptor beta chain is a study of blood T cell repertoires in COVID-19. Background on the study: Sites in the United States, Italy and Spain provided acute and convalescent COVID-19 samples. The analysed material was cDNA or gDNA that came from T cells, B-cell-depleted T cells, or PBMCs.

This clone was seen more than once but under ten times. In the authors' methods: The authors estimated nucleated cell counts from reference gene primer amplification. TCRdb's copy holds only in-frame clones and misses some; the assay was immunoSEQ multiplex PCR. D and trimming come from the DNA, and the V and J calls and clone size come from that table. The sample includes about 97,000 clones, 90% of them seen just once. J gave up 8 bases and V 3 bases, and 6 bases lay outside the gene matches. The germline gives CDR1 MNHEY, CDR2 SMNVEV (reference sequence). The CDR3 has 15 amino acids. The sequence came from a man between 60 and 75 years old with acute or convalescent COVID-19. This rearrangement joins TRBV27 to TRBJ1-4; 10 positions agree with TRBD1. Sequencing was done on a sample of peripheral blood. The CDR3: CASSFSGTGVEKLFF. In nucleotides, the CDR3 is TGTGCCAGCAGTTTTTCTGGGACAGGGGTAGAAAAACTGTTTTTT.